These 22 T cell receptor beta chains were sequenced from one sample in a study of cytomegalovirus exposure and HLA in healthy donors. Amplification used 60 Vbeta primers and 13 Jbeta primers. Profiling relied on immunoSEQ multiplex PCR, and the TCRdb table lists in-frame clones only, not all of them. This sample carries under 250,000 clones, around 80% of them seen once, and the ten largest clones take 6%. Sequencing used PBMCs. Source of these receptors: a man aged 35 to 55 in good health and CMV-seropositive.

This clone has just a few counts. The chain employs TRBV29-1 and TRBJ1-1, with 8 bases lining up with TRBD1. The CDR3 sequence is 13 residues long. V lost 5 bases, J lost 7 bases, and 9 bases stayed unmatched. Germline loops: CDR1 SQVTM, CDR2 ANQGSEA. CDR3 in DNA: TGCAGCGTTCTCGGACAGGGAAGTAATGAAGCTTTCTTT. Its translation is CSVLGQGSNEAFF.

This chain uses TRBV7-9 with TRBJ2-7; perhaps TRBD2 as D (5 bases). Trimming stripped 8 bases from V and 3 bases from J, with 14 bases between. Germline CDR1 reads SEHNR; CDR2 reads FQNEAQ (reference sequence). The CDR3 has 13 amino acids. The CDR3 DNA follows: TGTGCCAGCTCACCCCGAGGGAGCTACGAGCAGTACTTC. Its protein is CASSPRGSYEQYF.

Details on this clone: Other nucleotide sequences from this sample produce the same CDR3. This chain uses TRBV5-1 with TRBJ2-2; D uncertain. The CDR3 runs to 15 residues. CDR1 and CDR2 from the germline V gene are SGHRS and YFSETQ. Trimming removed 0 bases from V and 2 bases from J, with 8 bases in between. CDR3 DNA sequence: TGCGCCAGCAGCTTGGGTCACAGAAACACCGGGGAGCTGTTTTTT. Encoded protein: CASSLGHRNTGELFF.

The V call is TRBV27, the J call TRBJ2-3; 7 bases are a match to TRBD2. The V and J ends lost 6 bases and 4 bases, in that order; junction bases with no gene match: 7. CDR3 length: 14 amino acids. Germline CDR1 is MNHEY and CDR2 is SMNVEV (reference sequence). CDR3 sequence reads: CASRWGGSADTQYF. CDR3 DNA: TGTGCCAGCAGATGGGGCGGGAGTGCAGATACGCAGTATTTT.

This chain links TRBV10-1 with TRBJ2-3; possibly TRBD2 for D (5 bases). Between the trimmed V and J ends, which lost 7 bases and 2 bases, there was a span of 16 bases. This CDR3 has 15 residues. The germline V gene encodes CDR1 WNHNN and CDR2 SYGVQD (reference sequence). DNA for the CDR3: TGCGCCAGCACGTCCGGGAAGCGGCCCACAGATACGCAGTATTTT. It yields the protein CASTSGKRPTDTQYF.

The rearrangement uses TRBV27 and TRBJ1-1; D ambiguous. The CDR3 has 13 residues. With 1 base removed from V and 10 bases from J, the gap between germline ends came to 13 bases. CDR1 MNHEY and CDR2 SMNVEV come from the germline V gene (reference sequence). The DNA of the CDR3 is TGTGCCAGCAGTTTATACGGCAAAACGGGAGCTTTCTTT. As protein: CASSLYGKTGAFF.

In regard to this clone: At one end, the junction sequence differs from germline, possibly due to a read error. This chain joins TRBV4-1 and TRBJ2-5; 10 bases align to TRBD2. CDR1 and CDR2 (germline): MGHRA, YSYEKL. There are 17 residues in the CDR3. The CDR3 spells CASSQDRTSGAQGTQYF. In nucleotides, the CDR3 is TGCGCCAGCAGCCAAGATAGGACTAGCGGAGCCCAAGGGACCCAGTACTTC.

In DNA, the CDR3 is TGTGCCAGCAGCGTAAGTGGAGGTGTGAACACTGAAGCTTTCTTT. Residues: CASSVSGGVNTEAFF. The chain couples TRBV9 to TRBJ1-1; D uncertain. The germline CDR1 and CDR2 sequences are SGDLS and YYNGEE. CDR3 length: 15 amino acids. The V end was cut by 1 base, the J end by 0 bases, with 10 bases between.

The chain joins TRBV6-5 to TRBJ1-1; 7 bases are shared with TRBD1. In germline, CDR1 is MNHEY, CDR2 SVGAGI. The length of the CDR3 is 15 residues. The trim removed 6 bases at V and 5 bases at J, leaving 12 bases unmatched. The CDR3 is CASRQGPHRGTEAFF. The CDR3 nucleotides read TGTGCCAGCAGACAGGGGCCCCATCGGGGAACTGAAGCTTTCTTT.

The count of this clone is one. The chain uses TRBV5-1 and TRBJ2-2; possibly TRBD2 for D (6 bases). Trimming cost V 0 bases and J 7 bases, with 22 bases left between them. The germline CDR1 and CDR2 sequences are SGHRS and YFSETQ. The CDR3 extends over 18 amino acids. Here the CDR3 DNA reads TGCGCCAGCAGCTTGGAGGCCCCAGGGAGGTTGAACGGCGGGGAGCTGTTTTTT. This sequence encodes CASSLEAPGRLNGGELFF.

J is TRBJ2-3 and V is TRBV7-9, with TRBD2 identical over 9 bases. This CDR3 is built from 15 residues. Germline-derived CDR1 and CDR2 are SEHNR and FQNEAQ (reference sequence). Trimming removed 1 base from V and 2 bases from J; junction bases left unmatched: 1. In nucleotides, the CDR3 is TGTGCCAGCAGCTTAGGCGGGAGGGCCACAGATACGCAGTATTTT. Its protein is CASSLGGRATDTQYF.

The chain uses TRBV9 and TRBJ2-1, with a tentative D call TRBD2 (6 bases). From germline, CDR1 is SGDLS and CDR2 YYNGEE. The CDR3 covers 16 residues. V gave up 3 bases and J gave up 7 bases, with 20 bases separating them. CDR3: CASSAAHGGAGNEQFF. CDR3 coding DNA: TGTGCCAGCAGCGCCGCCCACGGCGGGGCGGGAAATGAGCAGTTCTTC.

The V and J genes are TRBV4-1 and TRBJ1-4, with D unclear. The germline V gene encodes CDR1 MGHRA and CDR2 YSYEKL. The V end lost 4 bases, the J end lost 4 bases, and 16 bases lay between the germline ends. The length of the CDR3 is 16 residues. The CDR3 DNA reads as TGCGCCAGCAGCCCTAAGGAGGATTTTCTTAATGAAAAACTGTTTTTT. The encoded protein is CASSPKEDFLNEKLFF.

The gene calls are TRBV18 and TRBJ2-1; D is possibly TRBD1 (6 bases). This CDR3 is built from 15 residues. V was trimmed by 4 bases and J by 4 bases, leaving 14 bases between them. CDR1 and CDR2 from the germline V gene are KGHSH and LQKENI. CDR3 amino acids: CASSLRTDGYNEQFF. CDR3 coding DNA: TGTGCCAGCTCACTTAGGACAGATGGTTACAATGAGCAGTTCTTC.

V is TRBV27 and J is TRBJ2-2, with D possibly being TRBD2 (6 bases). This CDR3 is built from 14 residues. Per germline, CDR1 MNHEY and CDR2 SMNVEV (reference sequence). V was trimmed by 6 bases and J by 2 bases, leaving 10 bases between them. CDR3 amino acids: CASSRDSNTGELFF. CDR3 coding DNA: TGTGCCAGCAGCCGGGACTCCAACACCGGGGAGCTGTTTTTT.

The chain employs TRBV19 and TRBJ2-7, with 10 bases lining up with TRBD2. V shed 5 bases and J 4 bases; nucleotides not matched to a gene: 5. The CDR3 spans 14 residues. In germline, CDR1 is LNHDA, CDR2 SQIVND (reference sequence). The CDR3 sequence is CASSPGLAYYEQYF. CDR3 DNA: TGTGCCAGTAGTCCGGGACTAGCGTATTACGAGCAGTACTTC.

The table lists this clone with a count of one. The rearrangement uses TRBV30 and TRBJ2-1; D gene ambiguous. CDR1 and CDR2 from the germline V gene are GTSNPN and SVGIG (reference sequence). The germline V and J ends were trimmed by 0 bases and 6 bases, with 9 bases remaining between them. The CDR3 has 13 residues. CDR3 bases: TGTGCCTGGAGTGTAGATGGGCCCAATGAGCAGTTCTTC. Its translation: CAWSVDGPNEQFF.

In its sample, this clone was seen once. The V gene is TRBV6-4, the J gene TRBJ2-5; 9 positions match TRBD2. Trimming cost V 5 bases and J 3 bases; bases outside gene matches: 10. The V gene's germline CDR1 is MRHNA and CDR2 SNTAGT. This CDR3 region has 16 residues. The CDR3 is CASSNRLAEREETQYF. The CDR3 coding sequence is TGTGCCAGCAGTAACCGACTAGCGGAGAGGGAAGAGACCCAGTACTTC.

This sequence joins TRBV4-2 and TRBJ2-3; 13 positions agree with TRBD2. CDR3 length: 17 amino acids. Germline lookup yields CDR1 LGHNA and CDR2 YNFKEQ. Germline trimming cut 4 bases from V and 3 bases from J; bases unmatched to any gene: 7. CDR3 bases: TGTGCCAGCAGCCCTTGGACTAGCGGGAGAGGTACAGATACGCAGTATTTT. This translates into CASSPWTSGRGTDTQYF.

The chain has TRBV10-2 and TRBJ2-1, with D tentatively TRBD2 (5 bases). The CDR3 is made up of 16 amino acids. Trimming pared 6 bases from V and 5 bases from J, leaving 20 bases between. The germline CDR1 and CDR2 sequences are WSHSY and SAAADI. The CDR3 nucleotides are TGCGCCAGCAGGGACTTTCAACCAAGGGCACACAATGAGCAGTTCTTC. The encoded protein is CASRDFQPRAHNEQFF.

This chain joins TRBV15 and TRBJ2-2, with 10 nucleotides matching TRBD1. Germline V lookup: CDR1 LNHNV, CDR2 YYDKDF (reference sequence). After removal of 1 base from V and 5 bases from J, the junction contained 4 bases not matched to a gene. The CDR3 is made up of 16 amino acids. The CDR3 sequence: CATSRGTGGATGELFF. DNA of the CDR3: TGTGCCACCAGCAGAGGGACAGGGGGGGCGACCGGGGAGCTGTTTTTT.

Written as DNA, the CDR3 is TGTGCCAGCGGATCCCGGGACAGGGGGCAGGAGACCCAGTACTTC. Translation: CASGSRDRGQETQYF. The V gene is TRBV6-6, the J gene TRBJ2-5; 12 bases are a match to TRBD1. Germline CDR1 and CDR2: MNHNY and SVGAGI (reference sequence). The CDR3 sequence is 15 residues long. The junction had 9 bases not matched to a gene; V was cut back by 8 bases and J by 5 bases.